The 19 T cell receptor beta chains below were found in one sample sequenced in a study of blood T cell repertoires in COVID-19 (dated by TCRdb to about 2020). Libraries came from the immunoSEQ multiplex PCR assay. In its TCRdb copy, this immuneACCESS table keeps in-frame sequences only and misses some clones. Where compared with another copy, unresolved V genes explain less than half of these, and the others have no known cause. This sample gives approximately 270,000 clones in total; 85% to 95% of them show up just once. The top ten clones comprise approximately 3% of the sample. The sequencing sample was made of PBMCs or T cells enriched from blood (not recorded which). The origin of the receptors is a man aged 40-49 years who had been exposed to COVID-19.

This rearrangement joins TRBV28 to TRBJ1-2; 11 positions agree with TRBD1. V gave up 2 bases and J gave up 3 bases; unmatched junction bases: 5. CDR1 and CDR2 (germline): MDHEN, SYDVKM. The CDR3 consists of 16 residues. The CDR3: CASSLPGTGGHYGYTF. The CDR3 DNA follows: TGTGCCAGCAGTTTACCCGGGACAGGGGGACACTATGGCTACACCTTC.

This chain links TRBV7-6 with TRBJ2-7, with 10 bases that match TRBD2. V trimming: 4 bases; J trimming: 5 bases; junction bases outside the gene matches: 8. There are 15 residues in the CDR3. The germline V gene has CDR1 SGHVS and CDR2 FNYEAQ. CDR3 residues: CASSSSGSKLHEQYF. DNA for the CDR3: TGTGCCAGCAGCTCTAGCGGGAGTAAGCTCCACGAGCAGTACTTC. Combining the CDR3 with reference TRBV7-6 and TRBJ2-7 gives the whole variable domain GAGVSQSPRYKVTKRGQDVALRCDPISGHVSLYWYRQALGQGPEFLTYFNYEAQQDKSGLPNDRFSAERPEGSISTLTIQRTEQRDSAMYRCASSSSGSKLHEQYFGPGTRLTVT.

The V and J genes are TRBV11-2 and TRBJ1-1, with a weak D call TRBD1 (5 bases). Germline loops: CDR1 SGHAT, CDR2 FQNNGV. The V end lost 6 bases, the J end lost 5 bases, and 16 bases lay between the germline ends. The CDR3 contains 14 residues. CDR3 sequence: CASSWGGAETEAFF. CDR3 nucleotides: TGTGCCAGCAGTTGGGGGGGTGCGGAGACTGAAGCTTTCTTT.

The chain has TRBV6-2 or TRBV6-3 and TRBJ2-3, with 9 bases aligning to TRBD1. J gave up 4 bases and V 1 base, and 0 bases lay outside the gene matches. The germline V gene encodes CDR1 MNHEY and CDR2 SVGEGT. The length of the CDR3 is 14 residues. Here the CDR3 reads CASSYWTGADTQYF. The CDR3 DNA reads TGTGCCAGCAGTTACTGGACAGGGGCAGATACGCAGTATTTT.

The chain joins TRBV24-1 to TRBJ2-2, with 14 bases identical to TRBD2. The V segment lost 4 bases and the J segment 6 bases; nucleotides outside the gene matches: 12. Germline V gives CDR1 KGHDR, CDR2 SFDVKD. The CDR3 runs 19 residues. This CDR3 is CATSDTGTSGRFRPGELFF. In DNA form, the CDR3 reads TGTGCCACCAGTGACACCGGGACTAGCGGGAGATTTAGGCCCGGGGAGCTGTTTTTT.

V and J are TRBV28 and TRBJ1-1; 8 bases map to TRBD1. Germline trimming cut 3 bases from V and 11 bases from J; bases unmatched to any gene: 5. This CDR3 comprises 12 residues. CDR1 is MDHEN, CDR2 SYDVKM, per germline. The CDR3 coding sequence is TGTGCCAGCAGTTTTTCAGGGGGCAGGGCTTTCTTT. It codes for CASSFSGGRAFF.

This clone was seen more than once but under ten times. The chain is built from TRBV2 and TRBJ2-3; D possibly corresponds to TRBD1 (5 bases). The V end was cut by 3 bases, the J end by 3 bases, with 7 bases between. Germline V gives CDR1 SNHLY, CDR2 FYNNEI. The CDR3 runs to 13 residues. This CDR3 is CASSDQGTDTQYF. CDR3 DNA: TGTGCCAGCAGTGATCAGGGTACAGATACGCAGTATTTT.

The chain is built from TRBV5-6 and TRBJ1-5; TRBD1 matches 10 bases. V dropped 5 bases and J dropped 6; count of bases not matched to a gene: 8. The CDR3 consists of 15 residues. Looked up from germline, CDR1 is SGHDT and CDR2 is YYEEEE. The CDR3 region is CASSRRDRGAQPQHF. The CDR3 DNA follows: TGTGCCAGCAGTCGCCGGGACAGGGGTGCTCAGCCCCAGCATTTT. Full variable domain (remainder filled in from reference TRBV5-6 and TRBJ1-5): DAGVTQSPTHLIKTRGQQVTLRCSPKSGHDTVSWYQQALGQGPQFIFQYYEEEERQRGNFPDRFSGHQFPNYSSELNVNALLLGDSALYLCASSRRDRGAQPQHFGDGTRLSIL.

CDR3 sequence reads: CATRRSGLAEGFGNNEQFF. The DNA for the CDR3 is TGTGCCACCCGGAGGAGTGGACTAGCGGAAGGGTTTGGGAACAATGAGCAGTTCTTC. The J gene is TRBJ2-1, the V gene TRBV6-4; 10 bases agree with TRBD2. J gave up 5 bases and V 10 bases, and 23 bases lay outside the gene matches. Germline lookup yields CDR1 MRHNA and CDR2 SNTAGT. The CDR3 length is 19 residues.

CDR3 coding DNA: TGTGCCAGCAGCTCCGGACTAGCGGGAGCTGGGAATGAGCAGTTCTTC. It codes for CASSSGLAGAGNEQFF. This rearrangement joins TRBV7-6 to TRBJ2-1; the match to TRBD2 covers 13 bases. Trimming took 4 bases from V and 7 from J; bases not matched to a gene: 7. The length of the CDR3 is 16 residues. In germline, CDR1 is SGHVS, CDR2 FNYEAQ.

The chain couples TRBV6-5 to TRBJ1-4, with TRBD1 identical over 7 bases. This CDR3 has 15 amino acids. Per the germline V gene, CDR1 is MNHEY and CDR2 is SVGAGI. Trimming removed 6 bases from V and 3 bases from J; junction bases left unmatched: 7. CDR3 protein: CASSATGVPNEKLFF. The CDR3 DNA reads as TGTGCCAGCAGCGCTACAGGGGTACCTAATGAAAAACTGTTTTTT.

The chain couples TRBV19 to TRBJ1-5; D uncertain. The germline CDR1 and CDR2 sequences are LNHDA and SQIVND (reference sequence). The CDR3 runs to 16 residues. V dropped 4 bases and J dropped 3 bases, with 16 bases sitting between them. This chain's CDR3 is CASSKIAGIPNQPQHF. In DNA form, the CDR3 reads TGTGCCAGTAGTAAAATAGCGGGGATACCCAATCAGCCCCAGCATTTT.

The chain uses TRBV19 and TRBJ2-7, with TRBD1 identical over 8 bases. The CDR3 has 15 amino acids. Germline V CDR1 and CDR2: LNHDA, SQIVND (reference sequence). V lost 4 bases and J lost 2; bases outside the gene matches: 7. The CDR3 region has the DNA TGTGCCAGTAGTAGCAAGGGGACAGGTACCTACGAGCAGTACTTC. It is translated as CASSSKGTGTYEQYF.

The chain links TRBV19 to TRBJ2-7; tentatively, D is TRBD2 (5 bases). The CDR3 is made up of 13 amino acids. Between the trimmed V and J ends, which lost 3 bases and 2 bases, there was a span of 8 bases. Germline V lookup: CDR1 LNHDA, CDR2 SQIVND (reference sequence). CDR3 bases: TGTGCCAGTAGTATGATCGGGGCCTACGAGCAGTACTTC. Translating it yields CASSMIGAYEQYF.

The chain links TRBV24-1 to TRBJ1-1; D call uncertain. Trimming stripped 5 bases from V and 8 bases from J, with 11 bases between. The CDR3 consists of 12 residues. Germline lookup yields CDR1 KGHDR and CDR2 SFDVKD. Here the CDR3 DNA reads TGTGCCACCAGTGCCGGAGCCGAAGAAGCTTTCTTT. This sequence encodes CATSAGAEEAFF.

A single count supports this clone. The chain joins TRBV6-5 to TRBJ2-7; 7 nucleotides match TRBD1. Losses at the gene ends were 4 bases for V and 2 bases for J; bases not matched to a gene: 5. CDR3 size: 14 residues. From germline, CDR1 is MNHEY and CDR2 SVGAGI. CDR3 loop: CASSSGTEAYEQYF. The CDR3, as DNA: TGTGCCAGCAGTTCCGGGACAGAGGCCTACGAGCAGTACTTC.

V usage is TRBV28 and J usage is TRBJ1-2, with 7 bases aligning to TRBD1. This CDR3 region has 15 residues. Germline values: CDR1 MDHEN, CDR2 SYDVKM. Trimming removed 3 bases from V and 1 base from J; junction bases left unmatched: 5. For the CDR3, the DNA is TGTGCCAGCAGTTTTGGACAGGACGGTAACTATGGCTACACCTTC. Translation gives CASSFGQDGNYGYTF.

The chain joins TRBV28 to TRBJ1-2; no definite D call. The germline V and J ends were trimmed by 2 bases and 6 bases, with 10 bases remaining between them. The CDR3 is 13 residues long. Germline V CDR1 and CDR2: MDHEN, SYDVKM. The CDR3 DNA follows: TGTGCCAGCAGTTTAACCCACAGAGATGGCTACACCTTC. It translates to CASSLTHRDGYTF.

This CDR3 is CASSRDTSSYEQYF. CDR3 bases: TGTGCCAGCAGCCGAGATACTAGCTCCTACGAGCAGTACTTC. This chain joins TRBV9 and TRBJ2-7, with a weak D call TRBD2 (5 bases). V dropped 4 bases and J dropped 0 bases, with 11 bases sitting between them. The CDR3 is 14 residues long. CDR1 is SGDLS and CDR2 is YYNGEE in the germline V gene.